This TCR beta chain was documented in a study of blood T cell repertoires in COVID-19. Across the study: The origin of the acute and convalescent COVID-19 samples was the United States, Italy and Spain.

Measured with immunoSEQ multiplex PCR; TCRdb has only the in-frame clones, and not every one. The profile shows roughly 97,000 clones, about 79% of them singletons. Germline CDR1 and CDR2: SQVTM and ANQGSEA. The V end lost 7 bases, the J end lost 3 bases, and 12 bases lay between the germline ends. The CDR3 has 12 amino acids. The V gene is TRBV29-1, the J gene TRBJ1-1; D unclear. The specimen was peripheral blood. The clonotype comes from a woman of 80 years or more with active or convalescent COVID-19. CDR3 in amino acids: CSASRGYTEAFF. The CDR3 DNA follows: TGCAGCGCCTCCCGGGGATACACTGAAGCTTTCTTT. Full variable domain (rest looked up from reference TRBV29-1 and TRBJ1-1): SAVISQKPSRDICQRGTSLTIQCQVDSQVTMMFWYRQQPGQSLTLIATANQGSEATYESGFVIDKFPISRPNLTFSTLTVSNMSPEDSSIYLCSASRGYTEAFFGQGTRLTVV.